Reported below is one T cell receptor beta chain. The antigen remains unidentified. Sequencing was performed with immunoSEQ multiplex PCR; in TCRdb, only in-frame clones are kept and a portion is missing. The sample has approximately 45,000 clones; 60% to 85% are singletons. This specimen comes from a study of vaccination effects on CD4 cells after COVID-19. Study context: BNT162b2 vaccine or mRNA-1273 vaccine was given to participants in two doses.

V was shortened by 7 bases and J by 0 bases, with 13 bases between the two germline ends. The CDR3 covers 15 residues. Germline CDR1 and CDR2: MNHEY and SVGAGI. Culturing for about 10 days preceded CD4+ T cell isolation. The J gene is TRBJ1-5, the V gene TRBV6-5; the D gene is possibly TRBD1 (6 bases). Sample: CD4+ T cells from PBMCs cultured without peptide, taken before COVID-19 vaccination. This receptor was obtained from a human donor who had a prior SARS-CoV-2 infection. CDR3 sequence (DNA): TGTGCCAGCACCCGGGGGGGCGATAGCAATCAGCCCCAGCATTTT. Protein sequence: CASTRGGDSNQPQHF.